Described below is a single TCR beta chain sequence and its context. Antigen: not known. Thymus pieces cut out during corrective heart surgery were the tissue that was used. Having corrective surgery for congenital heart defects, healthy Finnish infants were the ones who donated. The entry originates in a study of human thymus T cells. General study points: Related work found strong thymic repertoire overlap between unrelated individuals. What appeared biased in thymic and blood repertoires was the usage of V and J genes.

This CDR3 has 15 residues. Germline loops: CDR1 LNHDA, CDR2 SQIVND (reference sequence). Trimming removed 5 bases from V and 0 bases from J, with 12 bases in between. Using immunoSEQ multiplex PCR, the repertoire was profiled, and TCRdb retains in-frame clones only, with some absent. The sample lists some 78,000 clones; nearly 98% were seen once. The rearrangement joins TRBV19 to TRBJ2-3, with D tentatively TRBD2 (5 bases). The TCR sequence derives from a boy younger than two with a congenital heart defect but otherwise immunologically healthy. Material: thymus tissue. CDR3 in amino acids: CASSFTGSSTDTQYF. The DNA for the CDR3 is TGTGCCAGTAGTTTTACGGGGAGTAGCACAGATACGCAGTATTTT.